These 5 T cell receptor beta chains came from one sample sequenced in a study of blood T cell repertoires in COVID-19. TCRdb keeps only in-frame clones here, not all; method: immunoSEQ multiplex PCR. This sample carries about 180,000 clones, approximately 80% of them seen once, and the ten largest clones take approximately 15%. Material: PBMCs or T cells enriched from blood (not recorded which). The source is a man between 60 and 70 years old who had been exposed to COVID-19.

The gene calls are TRBV28 and TRBJ1-1; no reliable D call. Per germline, CDR1 MDHEN and CDR2 SYDVKM. The CDR3 contains 18 residues. The ends were cut back, 5 bases at V and 0 bases at J, with 22 bases in the middle. The CDR3 DNA reads TGTGCCAGCAGTCCTCGACGGTTGGAGGAGTTATTGAACACTGAAGCTTTCTTT. This codes for CASSPRRLEELLNTEAFF.

V is TRBV4-3 and J is TRBJ2-7; TRBD2 is a possible D gene (7 bases). CDR1 is LGHNA, CDR2 YSLEER, per germline. The CDR3 length is 15 residues. Between the trimmed V and J ends, which lost 1 base and 0 bases, there was a span of 10 bases. CDR3 region: CASSQVAGASYEQYF. The CDR3 coding sequence is TGCGCCAGCAGCCAAGTGGCGGGGGCCTCCTACGAGCAGTACTTC.

J is TRBJ2-7 and V is TRBV27; TRBD2 matches 10 bases. This CDR3 contains 14 residues. V gave up 2 bases and J gave up 6 bases; unmatched junction bases: 4. Germline V CDR1 and CDR2: MNHEY, SMNVEV (reference sequence). CDR3 DNA: TGTGCCAGCAGTTTACGAAGCGGGAGGGTCGAGCAGTACTTC. This encodes CASSLRSGRVEQYF.

This chain joins TRBV23-1 and TRBJ2-3; 12 bases agree with TRBD2. TRBV23-1 is given ORF status, its function remaining uncertain. With V trimmed by 2 bases and J by 0 bases, 9 bases remained unmatched. This CDR3 spans 19 amino acids. CDR3: CASSQLTSGRSSSTDTQYF. For the CDR3, the DNA is TGCGCCAGCAGTCAACTTACTAGCGGGAGGAGTTCTAGCACAGATACGCAGTATTTT.

The genes are TRBV6-5 and TRBJ1-2, with D hard to call. The CDR3 runs to 15 residues. Germline values: CDR1 MNHEY, CDR2 SVGAGI. Between the trimmed V and J ends, which lost 0 bases and 0 bases, there was a span of 8 bases. CDR3 in amino acids: CASSYSRSPNYGYTF. The CDR3 DNA reads as TGTGCCAGCAGTTACTCGAGGAGTCCTAACTATGGCTACACCTTC.